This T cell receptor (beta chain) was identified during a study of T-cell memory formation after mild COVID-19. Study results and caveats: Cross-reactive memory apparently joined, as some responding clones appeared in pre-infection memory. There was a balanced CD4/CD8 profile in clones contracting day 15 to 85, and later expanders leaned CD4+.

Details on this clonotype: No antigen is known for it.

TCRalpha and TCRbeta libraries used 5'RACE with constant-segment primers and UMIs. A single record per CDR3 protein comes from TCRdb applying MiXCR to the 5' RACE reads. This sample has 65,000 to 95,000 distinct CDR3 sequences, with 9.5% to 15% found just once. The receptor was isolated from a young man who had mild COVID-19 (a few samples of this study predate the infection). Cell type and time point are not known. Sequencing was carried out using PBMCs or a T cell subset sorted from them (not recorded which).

CDR3 in amino acids: CSALDPTGLYGYTF. In DNA form, the CDR3 reads TGCAGTGCCCTCGACCCGACAGGTCTCTATGGCTACACCTTC. The chain uses TRBV20-1 and TRBJ1-2, with D perhaps TRBD1 (6 bases). CDR3 length equals 14 residues. The ends were cut back, 6 bases at V and 4 bases at J, with 18 bases in the middle. The germline gives CDR1 DFQATT, CDR2 SNEGSKA (reference sequence).